One and the same sample provided the 23 T cell receptor beta chains below, sequenced in a study of Graves' ophthalmopathy and Graves' hyperthyroidism. Amplified material comprised TCR beta CDR3 regions derived from RNA transcripts. The workflow started with a first-round RT-PCR run with HTBI primers and then moved on to a second-round multiplex PCR. Using its own MiXCR run on the multiplex PCR reads, TCRdb lists one record per CDR3 protein. This table holds some 210,000 distinct CDR3 sequences, around 28% found once. Sequenced input: peripheral blood. The receptor source for this set is a man between 45 and 60 years old with Graves' ophthalmopathy.

This clonotype has ten or more counts. J is TRBJ2-7 and V is TRBV6-2 or TRBV6-3; D ambiguous. The length of the CDR3 is 12 residues. In germline, CDR1 is MNHEY, CDR2 SVGEGT. V lost 0 bases and J 4 bases, leaving 4 bases between the germline ends. This CDR3 is CASSYSVYEQYF. CDR3 in DNA: TGTGCCAGCAGTTACTCGGTTTACGAGCAGTACTTC.

The V gene is TRBV20-1, the J gene TRBJ2-5; no clear D gene. The CDR3 totals 13 residues. Per germline, CDR1 DFQATT and CDR2 SNEGSKA (reference sequence). The V end lost 3 bases, the J end lost 0 bases, and 8 bases lay between the germline ends. DNA of the CDR3: TGCAGTGCTAGGACCCAGTACCAAGAGACCCAGTACTTC. Protein product: CSARTQYQETQYF.

V gene TRBV12-3 or TRBV12-4 combines with J gene TRBJ2-5, with D possibly being TRBD1 (5 bases). The V end was cut by 5 bases, the J end by 2 bases, with 15 bases between. The CDR3 is 15 amino acids. The CDR3 nucleotides are TGTGCCAGCAGTCGTCAAACAGGTCAACAAGAGACCCAGTACTTC. Amino acids: CASSRQTGQQETQYF.

This clonotype was seen at least ten times. The chain recombines TRBV28 with TRBJ1-5; 7 nucleotides line up with TRBD1. Losses at the gene ends were 3 bases for V and 9 bases for J; bases not matched to a gene: 20. Germline CDR1 reads MDHEN; CDR2 reads SYDVKM. The CDR3 contains 18 residues. CDR3 sequence (DNA): TGTGCCAGCAGTTTCGCCGTAGGGACAGAGATCGAGGTTGGGCCCCAGCATTTT. This codes for CASSFAVGTEIEVGPQHF. Full variable domain (missing parts from reference TRBV28 and TRBJ1-5): DVKVTQSSRYLVKRTGEKVFLECVQDMDHENMFWYRQDPGLGLRLIYFSYDVKMKEKGDIPEGYSVSREKKERFSLILESASTNQTSMYLCASSFAVGTEIEVGPQHFGDGTRLSIL.

This clonotype was picked up many times. The chain carries TRBV5-1 and TRBJ1-1; perhaps TRBD1 as D (5 bases). Trimming shortened V by 2 bases and J by 3 bases, and 11 bases separated the two germline ends. Germline V gives CDR1 SGHRS, CDR2 YFSETQ. This CDR3 comprises 14 residues. This chain's CDR3 is CASSLHRGDTEAFF. CDR3 nucleotides: TGCGCCAGCAGCTTACACCGAGGGGACACTGAAGCTTTCTTT.

This clonotype occurred many times. This chain uses TRBV15 with TRBJ1-2; D call uncertain. With 1 base removed from V and 4 bases from J, the gap between germline ends came to 7 bases. Germline V gives CDR1 LNHNV, CDR2 YYDKDF (reference sequence). The CDR3 loop spans 13 amino acids. For the CDR3, the DNA is TGTGCCACCAGCAGAGGGTTTGGCTATGGCTACACCTTC. Residues: CATSRGFGYGYTF.

The sample holds a few counts of this clonotype. The J gene is TRBJ1-5, the V gene TRBV19; possible D gene TRBD1, 5 bases. The ends were cut back, 6 bases at V and 6 bases at J, with 15 bases in the middle. CDR3 length equals 14 residues. Germline-derived CDR1 and CDR2 are LNHDA and SQIVND (reference sequence). The CDR3 nucleotides read TGTGCCAGTAGCAAAGACAGAATAGGTCAGCCCCAGCATTTT. Translating it yields CASSKDRIGQPQHF.

This clonotype was recorded many times. V and J are TRBV2 and TRBJ1-6; TRBD1 agrees at 8 bases. The V gene's germline CDR1 is SNHLY and CDR2 FYNNEI. V gave up 6 bases and J gave up 10 bases; unmatched junction bases: 14. This CDR3 is built from 16 residues. Written as DNA, the CDR3 is TGTGCCAGCAGCGATGGGCTCACAGGGGGTCGATCACCCCTCCACTTT. This encodes CASSDGLTGGRSPLHF.

This clonotype was counted at least ten times. The chain has TRBV12-3 or TRBV12-4 and TRBJ2-7, with 7 bases aligning to TRBD1. Trimming at V came to 5 bases and at J to 3 bases, leaving 7 bases not matched to a gene. The CDR3 is 14 residues long. CDR3 DNA sequence: TGTGCCAGCAGTGGAACGACAGGGTTCTACGAGCAGTACTTC. Residues: CASSGTTGFYEQYF.

This clonotype has at least ten counts. The CDR3 DNA is TGTGCCAGCAGCTTTGACAGGGACACTGAAGCTTTCTTT. This gives the protein CASSFDRDTEAFF. V and J are TRBV5-5 and TRBJ1-1; 7 bases line up with TRBD1. With 2 bases clipped from V and 3 bases from J, the junction kept 1 base outside the gene matches. Germline V CDR1 and CDR2: SGHKS, YYEKEE (reference sequence). The CDR3 spans 13 residues.

The CDR3 nucleotides read TGTGCCAGCCGGACTAGCGGACCCTACGAGCAGTACTTC. Protein: CASRTSGPYEQYF. The chain links TRBV6-2 or TRBV6-3 to TRBJ2-7; TRBD2 aligns across 10 bases. With V trimmed by 8 bases and J by 2 bases, 3 bases remained unmatched. The CDR3 has 13 residues. CDR1 and CDR2 from the germline V gene are MNHEY and SVGEGT.

This clonotype came up many times. The chain is built from TRBV28 and TRBJ2-7; 9 bases are a match to TRBD1. Unmatched junction bases numbered 8, after V lost 8 bases and J lost 6 bases. The CDR3 consists of 13 residues. CDR1 is MDHEN and CDR2 is SYDVKM in the germline V gene. The CDR3 nucleotides read TGTGCCAGCGAAAAGGGACAGGGACCCGAGCAGTACTTC. Protein product: CASEKGQGPEQYF.

This clonotype came up many times. The V and J genes are TRBV7-2 and TRBJ2-5, with D possibly called TRBD1 or TRBD2 (6 bases each). The V gene's germline CDR1 is SGHTA and CDR2 FQGNSA. The length of the CDR3 is 14 residues. Trimming pared 4 bases from V and 5 bases from J, leaving 14 bases between. The DNA of the CDR3 is TGTGCCAGCAGCTCCATGGGGGGCCGGGAGACCCAGTACTTC. Its protein product is CASSSMGGRETQYF.

This clonotype showed up many times. The genes are TRBV4-3 and TRBJ1-1, with a tentative D call TRBD1 (5 bases). This CDR3 has 13 amino acids. The germline CDR1 and CDR2 sequences are LGHNA and YSLEER. V lost 0 bases to trimming and J lost 5 bases, with 7 bases between them. The CDR3, as DNA: TGCGCCAGCAGCCAAGAGGGGGGGACTGAAGCTTTCTTT. Translating gives CASSQEGGTEAFF.

This clonotype was detected many times. The J gene is TRBJ2-5, the V gene TRBV6-1, with 10 bases fitting TRBD2. The V gene's germline CDR1 is MNHNS and CDR2 SASEGT. The CDR3 is 16 amino acids. J gave up 2 bases and V 6 bases, and 9 bases lay outside the gene matches. CDR3 region: CASRPLLAGVQETQYF. CDR3 sequence (DNA): TGTGCCAGCAGGCCCCTGCTAGCGGGAGTACAAGAGACCCAGTACTTC.

This clonotype was detected only a few times. The chain employs TRBV2 and TRBJ1-1, with TRBD1 identical over 7 bases. The CDR3 runs 13 residues. The junction had 3 bases not matched to a gene; V was cut back by 5 bases and J by 3 bases. Germline CDR1 reads SNHLY; CDR2 reads FYNNEI. CDR3 DNA: TGTGCCAGCAGTCAGGGGGAAGACACTGAAGCTTTCTTT. Translation gives CASSQGEDTEAFF. Complete variable domain (other parts from reference TRBV2 and TRBJ1-1): EPEVTQTPSHQVTQMGQEVILRCVPISNHLYFYWYRQILGQKVEFLVSFYNNEISEKSEIFDDQFSVERPDGSNFTLKIRSTKLEDSAMYFCASSQGEDTEAFFGQGTRLTVV.

This clonotype has a count of ten or more. DNA of the CDR3: TGTGCCAGCAGTTTTGTAGGGGGCTATCAGCCCCAGCATTTT. Translation gives CASSFVGGYQPQHF. V is TRBV12-3 or TRBV12-4 and J is TRBJ1-5; 7 bases agree with TRBD1. This CDR3 region has 14 residues. The V segment lost 3 bases and the J segment 5 bases; nucleotides outside the gene matches: 4.

This clonotype showed up many times. It may be a read error: a sequence one base away is much more abundant. This rearrangement joins TRBV9 to TRBJ2-5; D call uncertain. Germline CDR1 SGDLS, CDR2 YYNGEE. This CDR3 contains 11 residues. The V end lost 0 bases, the J end lost 3 bases, and 0 bases lay between the germline ends. For the CDR3, the DNA is TGTGCCAGCAGCGTAGAAGAGACCCAGTACTTC. This translates into CASSVEETQYF.

This clonotype was observed many times. The gene calls are TRBV30 and TRBJ2-7, with D hard to call. Germline V gene sequence: CDR1 GTSNPN, CDR2 SVGIG (reference sequence). CDR3 size: 11 residues. The V and J ends lost 2 bases and 3 bases respectively, with 5 bases between them. CDR3 in DNA: TGTGCCTGGAGTAAGGGCTACGAGCAGTACTTC. Its translation is CAWSKGYEQYF.

This clonotype was found many times. The V gene is TRBV20-1, the J gene TRBJ2-7, with TRBD1 identical over 7 bases. Germline V CDR1 and CDR2: DFQATT, SNEGSKA (reference sequence). Losses at the gene ends were 4 bases for V and 3 bases for J; bases not matched to a gene: 6. The CDR3 totals 13 residues. The chain's CDR3 is CSATDRKSYEQYF. Written as DNA, the CDR3 is TGCAGTGCTACGGACAGGAAGAGCTACGAGCAGTACTTC.

In its sample, this clonotype was seen many times. The V and J genes are TRBV28 and TRBJ1-5; D is uncertain. Germline V gene data show CDR1 as MDHEN and CDR2 as SYDVKM. V dropped 6 bases and J dropped 4 bases, with 19 bases sitting between them. The CDR3 totals 16 residues. The CDR3 is CASRPLGMGFNQPQHF. The CDR3 nucleotides read TGTGCCAGCAGACCCTTAGGGATGGGATTTAATCAGCCCCAGCATTTT.

This clonotype was seen many times. The chain combines TRBV20-1 with TRBJ2-7, with 7 positions matching TRBD1. CDR1 and CDR2 from the germline V gene are DFQATT and SNEGSKA (reference sequence). With V trimmed by 2 bases and J by 5 bases, 6 bases remained unmatched. The CDR3 contains 13 residues. The CDR3 here is CSARSTGSHEQYF. CDR3 DNA: TGCAGTGCTAGATCGACAGGGTCCCACGAGCAGTACTTC.

This clonotype was seen only a few times. This chain joins TRBV6-1 and TRBJ1-2; tentative D call: TRBD1 (5 bases). V was trimmed by 6 bases and J by 6 bases, leaving 8 bases between them. This CDR3 has 11 amino acids. Per germline, CDR1 MNHNS and CDR2 SASEGT. CDR3 DNA sequence: TGTGCCAGCAGCGACAGTAATGGCTACACCTTC. Protein product: CASSDSNGYTF.